The 24 T cell receptor beta chains reported below all come from one sample, sequenced in a study of Ad26.COV2.S vaccination and SARS-CoV-2 variants. Data came from immunoSEQ multiplex PCR; TCRdb stores just in-frame clones and leaves some out. The sample yields 300,000 to 400,000 clones, just over 85% seen once. Treatment given: around 19 received Ad26.COV2.S at low or high dose, single or two shots; roughly 5 received placebo; per-sample allocation not given. The study sampled participants on day 63 after the first vaccine or placebo injection. Sequencing used peripheral blood, obtained in a trial of Ad26.COV2.S vaccine versus placebo. Receptor source: a person aged 18-60 years who received the Ad26.COV2.S COVID-19 vaccine or a placebo.

V and J are TRBV6-2 or TRBV6-3 and TRBJ2-6; D not certain. The CDR3 extends over 15 amino acids. Germline CDR1 MNHEY, CDR2 SVGEGT. V gave up 2 bases and J gave up 0 bases, with 5 bases separating them. Here the CDR3 reads CASSYSFSGANVLTF. The CDR3 region has the DNA TGTGCCAGCAGTTACAGCTTCTCTGGGGCCAACGTCCTGACTTTC.

In this sample, this clone turned up once. The gene calls are TRBV6-5 and TRBJ1-6; D ambiguous. V lost 6 bases to trimming and J lost 15 bases, with 21 bases between them. Germline-derived CDR1 and CDR2 are MNHEY and SVGAGI. The CDR3 has 14 amino acids. The CDR3, as DNA: TGTGCCAGCAGAAACAAGGGTCCAGGTAGAGTCCTCCACTTT. Protein sequence: CASRNKGPGRVLHF.

The chain has TRBV2 and TRBJ1-1; TRBD1 agrees at 9 bases. V lost 7 bases to trimming and J lost 1 base; unmatched junction nucleotides: 13. Germline V CDR1 and CDR2: SNHLY, FYNNEI. CDR3 length equals 17 residues. CDR3 amino acids: CASKFPGQGMWNTEAFF. The CDR3 DNA reads TGTGCCAGCAAATTCCCAGGACAGGGGATGTGGAACACTGAAGCTTTCTTT.

The V and J genes are TRBV4-2 and TRBJ2-1; either TRBD1 or TRBD2 may fit D (5 bases each). V was cut by 2 bases and J by 0 bases, with 11 bases left in between. CDR3 length: 16 amino acids. Looked up from germline, CDR1 is LGHNA and CDR2 is YNFKEQ. CDR3 nucleotides: TGTGCCAGCAGCCAACGGGGCGTAAGCTCCTACAATGAGCAGTTCTTC. Protein product: CASSQRGVSSYNEQFF.

The CDR3: CASRRSQPQHF. The CDR3 region has the DNA TGTGCCAGCAGGAGGAGTCAGCCCCAGCATTTT. This rearrangement joins TRBV2 to TRBJ1-5; D uncertain. Germline V gives CDR1 SNHLY, CDR2 FYNNEI. V lost 6 bases and J lost 6, with 6 bases in between. CDR3 size: 11 residues.

The chain recombines TRBV5-1 with TRBJ2-5; D is ambiguous. The CDR3 is made up of 13 amino acids. V lost 0 bases to trimming and J lost 2 bases, with 5 bases between them. The germline CDR1 and CDR2 sequences are SGHRS and YFSETQ. The CDR3 here is CASSLEQQETQYF. The DNA of the CDR3 is TGCGCCAGCAGCTTGGAACAGCAAGAGACCCAGTACTTC. Based on the CDR3 plus reference TRBV5-1 and TRBJ2-5, the full variable domain is KAGVTQTPRYLIKTRGQQVTLSCSPISGHRSVSWYQQTPGQGLQFLFEYFSETQRNKGNFPGRFSGRQFSNSRSEMNVSTLELGDSALYLCASSLEQQETQYFGPGTRLLVL.

The V gene is TRBV5-1, the J gene TRBJ2-2, with D possibly TRBD2 on 5 matching bases. CDR1 and CDR2 (germline): SGHRS, YFSETQ. V was pared by 0 bases and J by 5 bases, with 11 bases between. This CDR3 spans 15 amino acids. In nucleotides, the CDR3 is TGCGCCAGCAGCTTGGGGACGAGAGGGACCGGGGAGCTGTTTTTT. Its translation: CASSLGTRGTGELFF.

V is TRBV19 and J is TRBJ1-5; 7 bases are a match to TRBD1. From germline, CDR1 is LNHDA and CDR2 SQIVND (reference sequence). The CDR3 consists of 14 residues. The V and J ends lost 7 bases and 7 bases, in that order; junction bases with no gene match: 10. The CDR3, as DNA: TGTGCCAGTACCCAGGGGGTGGGGTTGCAGCCCCAGCATTTT. This sequence encodes CASTQGVGLQPQHF.

For the CDR3, the DNA is TGTGCCTCCCACGGTGCAACTAATGAAAAACTGTTTTTT. Translated: CASHGATNEKLFF. The rearrangement joins TRBV27 to TRBJ1-4; D is undetermined. The CDR3 runs to 13 residues. V lost 11 bases, J lost 0 bases, and 10 bases lay in between. Per the germline V gene, CDR1 is MNHEY and CDR2 is SMNVEV (reference sequence).

This clone showed up just once. The chain links TRBV9 to TRBJ2-2; TRBD1 agrees at 8 bases. Germline trimming cut 1 base from V and 6 bases from J; bases unmatched to any gene: 11. Germline V lookup: CDR1 SGDLS, CDR2 YYNGEE. This CDR3 has 17 amino acids. For the CDR3, the DNA is TGTGCCAGCAGCGTATCGGGGGCAGGGGGCGGTTCCGGGGAGCTGTTTTTT. Residues: CASSVSGAGGGSGELFF. Together with reference TRBV9 and TRBJ2-2, the CDR3 gives the full variable domain: DSGVTQTPKHLITATGQRVTLRCSPRSGDLSVYWYQQSLDQGLQFLIQYYNGEERAKGNILERFSAQQFPDLHSELNLSSLELGDSALYFCASSVSGAGGGSGELFFGEGSRLTVL.

CDR3 loop: CASTLAGYSYNSPLHF. CDR3 nucleotides: TGTGCCAGCACCTTAGCAGGGTACTCCTATAATTCACCCCTCCACTTT. The V call is TRBV5-8, the J call TRBJ1-6, with D possibly TRBD1 on 5 matching bases. Germline V CDR1 and CDR2: SGHTS, YDEGEE. CDR3 length equals 16 residues. Trimming removed 6 bases at V and 0 bases at J, with 13 bases between.

This clone was observed a single time. The chain recombines TRBV11-2 with TRBJ2-3; D possibly corresponds to TRBD1 (6 bases). The CDR3 covers 14 residues. CDR1 and CDR2 from the germline V gene are SGHAT and FQNNGV. V shed 3 bases and J shed 0 bases, with 7 bases lying between them. The chain's CDR3 is CASSLGHSTDTQYF. For the CDR3, the DNA is TGTGCCAGCAGCTTGGGACACAGCACAGATACGCAGTATTTT.

The V call is TRBV5-6, the J call TRBJ2-1; perhaps TRBD1 as D (6 bases). Between the trimmed V and J ends, which lost 3 bases and 2 bases, there was a span of 12 bases. CDR1 SGHDT and CDR2 YYEEEE come from the germline V gene. The CDR3 is 15 residues long. For the CDR3, the DNA is TGTGCCAGCAGCTCGACAGGAGGTGCCTACAATGAGCAGTTCTTC. Translation gives CASSSTGGAYNEQFF.

The chain recombines TRBV28 with TRBJ1-1; a possible D gene is TRBD1 (6 bases). CDR1 MDHEN and CDR2 SYDVKM come from the germline V gene. With 2 bases removed from V and 5 bases from J, the gap between germline ends came to 15 bases. CDR3 size: 15 residues. The CDR3 DNA sequence: TGTGCCAGCAGTTTAATAGGGGGGCATCGGACTGAAGCTTTCTTT. Its translation is CASSLIGGHRTEAFF.

This chain joins TRBV6-5 and TRBJ1-2; unclear D gene. The CDR3 has 14 amino acids. Trimming stripped 6 bases from V and 1 base from J, with 12 bases between. Germline lookup yields CDR1 MNHEY and CDR2 SVGAGI. CDR3 amino acids: CASRITSNNYGYTF. DNA for the CDR3: TGTGCCAGCAGGATTACATCTAATAACTATGGCTACACCTTC.

The rearrangement links TRBV19 to TRBJ2-4; 7 nucleotides align to TRBD1. CDR1 and CDR2 (germline): LNHDA, SQIVND (reference sequence). The CDR3 contains 14 residues. V dropped 7 bases and J dropped 4; count of bases not matched to a gene: 7. DNA for the CDR3: TGTGCCAGTACGAAGGGGGCAGGGAAAAACATTCAGTACTTC. Translated, it gives CASTKGAGKNIQYF.

V is TRBV10-2 and J is TRBJ2-5, with 10 bases identical to TRBD1. There are 15 residues in the CDR3. V lost 5 bases to trimming and J lost 6 bases; unmatched junction nucleotides: 9. CDR1 is WSHSY and CDR2 is SAAADI in the germline V gene. DNA of the CDR3: TGCGCCAGCAGTCCCGGGACAGGGGACTGGCAGACCCAGTACTTC. It encodes CASSPGTGDWQTQYF.

The gene calls are TRBV30 and TRBJ1-3; D is ambiguous. Per germline, CDR1 GTSNPN and CDR2 SVGIG (reference sequence). This CDR3 comprises 13 residues. Trimming stripped 2 bases from V and 0 bases from J, with 5 bases between. The DNA for the CDR3 is TGTGCCTGGAGTTTGATCTCTGGAAACACCATATATTTT. Translation: CAWSLISGNTIYF. Together with reference TRBV30 and TRBJ1-3, the CDR3 gives the full variable domain: SQTIHQWPATLVQPVGSPLSLECTVEGTSNPNLYWYRQAAGRGLQLLFYSVGIGQISSEVPQNLSASRPQDRQFILSSKKLLLSDSGFYLCAWSLISGNTIYFGEGSWLTVV.

V usage is TRBV6-6 and J usage is TRBJ1-3; D may be TRBD1 (5 bases). CDR3 size: 16 residues. The germline gives CDR1 MNHNY, CDR2 SVGAGI (reference sequence). Trimming removed 5 bases from V and 0 bases from J, with 14 bases in between. The CDR3 spells CASSPRSGASGNTIYF. The CDR3 nucleotides read TGTGCCAGCAGTCCCCGATCCGGGGCCTCTGGAAACACCATATATTTT.

This chain links TRBV25-1 with TRBJ1-1, with 11 bases fitting TRBD1. CDR1 and CDR2 (germline): MGHDK, SYGVNS. V trimming: 4 bases; J trimming: 5 bases; junction bases outside the gene matches: 9. CDR3 length: 16 amino acids. CDR3 residues: CASSAKPGQGDTEAFF. As DNA, the CDR3 is TGTGCCAGCAGTGCCAAACCGGGACAGGGGGATACTGAAGCTTTCTTT.

This clone was counted only a few times. A junction boundary mismatches the germline segment, possibly from a read error. J is TRBJ2-2 and V is TRBV7-7; TRBD1 matches 8 bases. The CDR3 loop spans 15 amino acids. Germline assignment: CDR1 SSHAT and CDR2 FNYEAQ (reference sequence). The CDR3, as DNA: TGTGCTAGCAGCTCGGACAGGGTGGGCACCGGGGAGCTGTTTTTT. It codes for CASSSDRVGTGELFF. Based on the CDR3 plus reference TRBV7-7 and TRBJ2-2, the full variable domain is GAGVSQSPRYKVTKRGQDVTLRCDPISSHATLYWYQQALGQGPEFLTYFNYEAQPDKSGLPSDRFSAERPEGSISTLTIQRTEQRDSAMYRCASSSDRVGTGELFFGEGSRLTVL.

This clone was found once. The chain combines TRBV12-3 or TRBV12-4 with TRBJ1-1, with D possibly TRBD1 on 5 matching bases. V was cut by 8 bases and J by 3 bases, with 13 bases left in between. The CDR3 length is 13 residues. In nucleotides, the CDR3 is TGTGCCAGCGGCGCACAGGAATACACTGAAGCTTTCTTT. It encodes CASGAQEYTEAFF.

The chain is built from TRBV5-1 and TRBJ1-5; D ambiguous. Per the germline V gene, CDR1 is SGHRS and CDR2 is YFSETQ. This CDR3 contains 15 residues. Trimming left V 0 bases short and J 2 bases short, with 9 bases between. The CDR3 is CASSLDIVGNQPQHF. The DNA of the CDR3 is TGCGCCAGCAGCTTGGATATTGTGGGCAATCAGCCCCAGCATTTT.

V usage is TRBV7-9 and J usage is TRBJ2-7; TRBD2 might be the D (6 bases). CDR1 and CDR2 from the germline V gene are SEHNR and FQNEAQ (reference sequence). The length of the CDR3 is 14 residues. Trimming shortened V by 5 bases and J by 5 bases, and 16 bases separated the two germline ends. Written as DNA, the CDR3 is TGTGCCAGCAGCCCCCGCGGGGAGGTAAACGAGCAGTACTTC. As protein: CASSPRGEVNEQYF.